This T cell receptor beta chain was identified during a study of cytomegalovirus exposure and HLA in healthy donors. Study-level findings and limits: Being productive about 90% or about 30% of the time was typical of most TCR beta V segments in an earlier analysis. Based on reports, TCR beta sequences accurately predicted HLA-A and HLA-B alleles for most subjects.

PCR involved 60 Vbeta and 13 Jbeta primers. Repertoires were generated with immunoSEQ multiplex PCR, while TCRdb's copy carries only in-frame clones and drops some. The sample lists fewer than 180,000 clones, more than 65% occurring once. The study sampled nominally healthy donors, though unrecorded immune exposures were likely. Per germline, CDR1 MNHNY and CDR2 SVGAGI (reference sequence). This CDR3 comprises 15 residues. The V and J ends lost 8 bases and 1 base respectively, with 15 bases between them. A word on this clone: What it recognizes is unknown.

The material sequenced was PBMCs. This chain connects TRBV6-6 to TRBJ1-5; possibly TRBD1 for D (6 bases). This sequence was found in a man aged 50 or older in good health and CMV-seropositive. The CDR3 sequence is CASVFGGASNQPQHF. For the CDR3, the DNA is TGTGCCAGCGTGTTTGGGGGCGCGAGCAATCAGCCCCAGCATTTT.